One and the same sample provided the 27 T cell receptor beta chains below, sequenced in a study of T cell changes during pregnancy in multiple sclerosis. Profiling relied on immunoSEQ multiplex PCR, and the TCRdb table lists in-frame clones only, not all of them. The data show about 76,000 clones, 93% seen once. The starting material was peripheral blood, obtained in the second trimester of pregnancy. These receptors were obtained from a female donor with multiple sclerosis, enrolled in a pregnancy study.

The chain is built from TRBV7-9 and TRBJ2-7; 9 bases are a match to TRBD1. The V gene's germline CDR1 is SEHNR and CDR2 FQNEAQ (reference sequence). With 5 bases clipped from V and 3 bases from J, the junction kept 8 bases outside the gene matches. The CDR3 runs 15 residues. The CDR3 region has the DNA TGTGCCAGCAGCGAAACCGGGACAGGGAACTACGAGCAGTACTTC. This codes for CASSETGTGNYEQYF.

This clone appeared once. This chain joins TRBV6-4 and TRBJ2-1; 13 nucleotides match TRBD2. The CDR3 has 18 residues. V gave up 5 bases and J gave up 1 base; unmatched junction bases: 8. From germline, CDR1 is MRHNA and CDR2 SNTAGT. The CDR3 loop is CASSPTSGGAKSYNEQFF. The CDR3 DNA reads as TGTGCCAGCAGTCCTACTAGCGGGGGGGCCAAATCCTACAATGAGCAGTTCTTC.

This chain joins TRBV2 and TRBJ1-1; 9 bases map to TRBD1. CDR1 and CDR2 from the germline V gene are SNHLY and FYNNEI. J was trimmed by 1 base and V by 8 bases; bases with no gene match: 5. This CDR3 comprises 14 residues. As DNA, the CDR3 is TGTGCCAGCTGGGGACAGGGCCAGAACACTGAAGCTTTCTTT. It codes for CASWGQGQNTEAFF. The full variable domain, completed using reference TRBV2 and TRBJ1-1, is EPEVTQTPSHQVTQMGQEVILRCVPISNHLYFYWYRQILGQKVEFLVSFYNNEISEKSEIFDDQFSVERPDGSNFTLKIRSTKLEDSAMYFCASWGQGQNTEAFFGQGTRLTVV.

The V gene is TRBV27, the J gene TRBJ1-3; D is undetermined. The CDR3 contains 15 residues. The germline V gene encodes CDR1 MNHEY and CDR2 SMNVEV (reference sequence). V was cut by 0 bases and J by 4 bases, with 10 bases left in between. The CDR3 DNA sequence: TGTGCCAGCAGTTTATCCCCGCGACTGGGAAACACCATATATTTT. Protein product: CASSLSPRLGNTIYF.

The chain carries TRBV6-6 and TRBJ2-4, with D possibly being TRBD2 (6 bases). The CDR3 is 15 amino acids. The germline gives CDR1 MNHNY, CDR2 SVGAGI (reference sequence). Trimming took 6 bases from V and 2 from J, leaving 14 bases between them. In DNA, the CDR3 is TGTGCCAGCAGAGATCCGGGGACTTCCAAAAACATTCAGTACTTC. Amino acid sequence: CASRDPGTSKNIQYF.

V is TRBV15 and J is TRBJ2-3, with D maybe TRBD1 (6 bases). CDR3 length: 15 amino acids. Germline CDR1 reads LNHNV; CDR2 reads YYDKDF (reference sequence). V was shortened by 0 bases and J by 0 bases, with 7 bases between the two germline ends. CDR3 amino acids: CATSRDRGSTDTQYF. The CDR3 DNA reads as TGTGCCACCAGCAGAGATAGGGGGAGCACAGATACGCAGTATTTT.

The chain recombines TRBV5-1 with TRBJ1-1; 8 nucleotides agree with TRBD1. Germline assignment: CDR1 SGHRS and CDR2 YFSETQ. V was clipped by 4 bases and J by 5 bases; unmatched bases: 4. The CDR3 is made up of 13 amino acids. The CDR3 protein is CASSKQGGTEAFF. CDR3 bases: TGCGCCAGCAGCAAACAGGGGGGTACTGAAGCTTTCTTT.

This clone appeared a single time. This chain connects TRBV6-1 to TRBJ1-2, with no clear D. Trimming removed 3 bases from V and 3 bases from J, with 8 bases in between. This CDR3 has 13 amino acids. Germline assignment: CDR1 MNHNS and CDR2 SASEGT. The CDR3 DNA is TGTGCCAGCAGTGAGGCAGCGGACTATGGCTACACCTTC. Protein product: CASSEAADYGYTF.

The chain links TRBV6-1 to TRBJ2-1, with 8 bases matching TRBD2. The CDR3 consists of 15 residues. V lost 6 bases, J lost 9 bases, and 13 bases stayed unmatched. Germline V gene lookup returns CDR1 MNHNS and CDR2 SASEGT. CDR3 coding DNA: TGTGCCAGCAGACCTACGGGACTAGATTTCCGTGAGCAGTTCTTC. Protein sequence: CASRPTGLDFREQFF.

The CDR3 DNA follows: TGTGCCAGCAGATTACAGGGGTCCTATAATTCACCCCTCCACTTT. This sequence encodes CASRLQGSYNSPLHF. The chain carries TRBV6-1 and TRBJ1-6; TRBD1 aligns across 7 bases. Per the germline V gene, CDR1 is MNHNS and CDR2 is SASEGT. The CDR3 spans 15 residues. V was pared by 6 bases and J by 1 base, with 3 bases of the junction left unmatched.

The chain employs TRBV6-5 and TRBJ2-7; 11 bases map to TRBD2. The germline gives CDR1 MNHEY, CDR2 SVGAGI. The trim removed 2 bases at V and 5 bases at J, leaving 5 bases unmatched. This CDR3 comprises 15 residues. CDR3 region: CASSYATSGRHEQYF. CDR3 in DNA: TGTGCCAGCAGTTACGCTACTAGCGGGAGACACGAGCAGTACTTC.

The chain is built from TRBV7-9 and TRBJ2-7, with 7 bases that match TRBD1. Trimming took 5 bases from V and 2 from J; bases not matched to a gene: 6. The length of the CDR3 is 14 residues. From germline, CDR1 is SEHNR and CDR2 FQNEAQ (reference sequence). The CDR3 sequence is CASSTGQKAYEQYF. CDR3 nucleotides: TGTGCCAGCAGCACGGGACAGAAAGCCTACGAGCAGTACTTC. The complete variable domain, with remaining parts taken from reference TRBV7-9 and TRBJ2-7, reads DTGVSQNPRHKITKRGQNVTFRCDPISEHNRLYWYRQTLGQGPEFLTYFQNEAQLEKSRLLSDRFSAERPKGSFSTLEIQRTEQGDSAMYLCASSTGQKAYEQYFGPGTRLTVT.

The rearrangement uses TRBV30 and TRBJ2-7, with TRBD2 matching over 13 bases. With 0 bases clipped from V and 0 bases from J, the junction kept 8 bases outside the gene matches. CDR1 is GTSNPN and CDR2 is SVGIG in the germline V gene (reference sequence). The CDR3 totals 18 residues. The CDR3 DNA sequence: TGTGCCTGGAGTGTACCCCAACTAGCGGGGGGGTTCTCCTACGAGCAGTACTTC. Translating it yields CAWSVPQLAGGFSYEQYF.

The chain joins TRBV7-2 to TRBJ1-2; a possible D gene is TRBD1 (6 bases). With 4 bases removed from V and 3 bases from J, the gap between germline ends came to 15 bases. This CDR3 is 15 amino acids long. Germline assignment: CDR1 SGHTA and CDR2 FQGNSA. CDR3 in amino acids: CASSSHRVSHYGYTF. CDR3 bases: TGTGCCAGCAGCTCGCACAGGGTGTCTCACTATGGCTACACCTTC.

The chain couples TRBV11-2 to TRBJ1-2; no reliable D call. The CDR3 loop spans 13 amino acids. Trimming took 0 bases from V and 8 from J, leaving 10 bases between them. Germline V gene lookup returns CDR1 SGHAT and CDR2 FQNNGV. This CDR3 is CASSLDLDGGYTF. For the CDR3, the DNA is TGTGCCAGCAGCTTAGATCTTGATGGCGGCTACACCTTC.

This chain links TRBV9 with TRBJ2-1; tentatively, D is TRBD1 (6 bases). The CDR3 runs 16 residues. Trimming cost V 0 bases and J 4 bases, with 14 bases left between them. The V gene's germline CDR1 is SGDLS and CDR2 YYNGEE. In DNA, the CDR3 is TGTGCCAGCAGCGTAGCTACAGGGTCGGCGTACAATGAGCAGTTCTTC. Amino acid sequence: CASSVATGSAYNEQFF.

The chain has TRBV5-4 and TRBJ1-1, with no clear D. Trimming stripped 3 bases from V and 3 bases from J, with 18 bases between. The CDR3 loop spans 16 amino acids. CDR1 SGHNT and CDR2 YYREEE come from the germline V gene (reference sequence). DNA of the CDR3: TGTGCCAGCAGCTCGTTAAGCGGCCGGATAGACACTGAAGCTTTCTTT. This encodes CASSSLSGRIDTEAFF.

The DNA of the CDR3 is TGCGCCAGCAGCTCCTGGACTAGCGGGGGACACAATGAGCAGTTCTTC. Translation gives CASSSWTSGGHNEQFF. This chain uses TRBV5-1 with TRBJ2-1; 13 nucleotides line up with TRBD2. This CDR3 spans 16 amino acids. The germline V gene encodes CDR1 SGHRS and CDR2 YFSETQ. The trim removed 3 bases at V and 5 bases at J, leaving 5 bases unmatched.

The chain couples TRBV7-2 to TRBJ1-5, with D tentatively TRBD1 (6 bases). Trimming left V 6 bases short and J 4 bases short, with 16 bases between. The CDR3 loop spans 15 amino acids. Germline CDR1 SGHTA, CDR2 FQGNSA. The CDR3 DNA reads as TGTGCCAGCAGTTTAACAGGGCGCGGTAATCAGCCCCAGCATTTT. It specifies CASSLTGRGNQPQHF. Full variable domain (remainder filled in from reference TRBV7-2 and TRBJ1-5): GAGVSQSPSNKVTEKGKDVELRCDPISGHTALYWYRQSLGQGLEFLIYFQGNSAPDKSGLPSDRFSAERTGGSVSTLTIQRTQQEDSAVYLCASSLTGRGNQPQHFGDGTRLSIL.

The rearrangement uses TRBV7-8 and TRBJ2-7; 9 bases fit TRBD1. The CDR3 runs to 17 residues. The V segment lost 1 base and the J segment 2 bases; nucleotides outside the gene matches: 9. Germline V gives CDR1 SGHVS, CDR2 FQNEAQ. The DNA for the CDR3 is TGTGCCAGCAGCTTAGAAGGAGGCTGGGACAGGGCCTACGAGCAGTACTTC. It encodes CASSLEGGWDRAYEQYF.

V and J are TRBV5-4 and TRBJ2-2; D gene ambiguous. This CDR3 comprises 14 residues. The germline V and J ends were trimmed by 4 bases and 0 bases, with 7 bases remaining between them. Germline-derived CDR1 and CDR2 are SGHNT and YYREEE (reference sequence). The CDR3: CASSPLANTGELFF. The CDR3 coding sequence is TGTGCCAGCAGCCCTCTAGCGAACACCGGGGAGCTGTTTTTT.

The chain is built from TRBV19 and TRBJ1-5; a possible D gene is TRBD1 (6 bases). Per the germline V gene, CDR1 is LNHDA and CDR2 is SQIVND (reference sequence). The CDR3 spans 13 residues. V lost 11 bases and J lost 5, with 16 bases in between. This CDR3 is CAASQGIDQPQHF. CDR3 DNA: TGTGCCGCCTCACAGGGAATCGATCAGCCCCAGCATTTT.

This chain connects TRBV6-6 to TRBJ2-2; 7 bases match TRBD1. Germline CDR1 and CDR2: MNHNY and SVGAGI (reference sequence). CDR3 length: 15 amino acids. Trimming cost V 0 bases and J 4 bases; bases outside gene matches: 2. The CDR3 reads CASSYSDRVTGELFF. As DNA, the CDR3 is TGTGCCAGCAGTTACTCCGACAGGGTCACCGGGGAGCTGTTTTTT.

The CDR3 region is CASSLAAGVETQYF. The CDR3 DNA reads TGTGCCAGCAGCTTAGCGGCAGGGGTGGAGACCCAGTACTTC. The chain employs TRBV11-2 and TRBJ2-5, with D perhaps TRBD1 (6 bases). Germline CDR1 reads SGHAT; CDR2 reads FQNNGV. The CDR3 length is 14 residues. V was pared by 1 base and J by 5 bases, with 11 bases between.

The CDR3 region has the DNA TGTGCCATCACTAACGCAGGGGCCTCCTACGAGCAGTACTTC. Translated: CAITNAGASYEQYF. The chain is built from TRBV10-3 and TRBJ2-7; D is perhaps TRBD1 (6 bases). The CDR3 runs 14 residues. CDR1 and CDR2 from the germline V gene are ENHRY and SYGVKD. V was cut by 7 bases and J by 0 bases, with 13 bases left in between.

The J gene is TRBJ2-2, the V gene TRBV6-4; weak D call: TRBD1 (7 bases). V lost 0 bases and J lost 6, with 11 bases in between. This CDR3 contains 15 residues. CDR1 and CDR2 (germline): MRHNA, SNTAGT. The CDR3: CASSDSEGAAGELFF. The CDR3 DNA follows: TGTGCCAGCAGTGACTCGGAGGGGGCGGCCGGGGAGCTGTTTTTT.

The chain has TRBV27 and TRBJ1-1; a possible D gene is TRBD1 (6 bases). Trimming took off 1 base at V and 2 bases at J, with 11 bases between the two ends. The CDR3 length is 15 residues. Germline values: CDR1 MNHEY, CDR2 SMNVEV (reference sequence). In DNA, the CDR3 is TGTGCCAGCAGTTTATTTTGGGGGCGCAACACTGAAGCTTTCTTT. It translates to CASSLFWGRNTEAFF.